This TCR beta chain is drawn from a study of early T cells in non-severe SARS-CoV-2 infection. Study background: Chains from this unsorted whole-blood bulk RNA could not be paired. Regarding the study as a whole: VDJdb-based matching was biased toward anti-spike CD8 responses and missed private and CD4 specificities.

Individual cDNA molecules carried attached unique molecular identifiers. Each CDR3 protein gets one entry after TCRdb re-called the 5' RACE reads with MiXCR. The sample lists 70,000 or so distinct CDR3 sequences, around 12% occurring once. Comment on this clonotype: Its antigen is not known.

Germline CDR1 and CDR2: SQVTM and ANQGSEA. Between the trimmed V and J ends, which lost 7 bases and 8 bases, there was a span of 15 bases. The CDR3 length is 12 residues. The chain links TRBV29-1 to TRBJ2-1, with D tentatively TRBD1 or TRBD2 (5 bases each). Sequenced input: whole blood. The source of this sequence is an adult who was a healthcare worker with PCR-confirmed SARS-CoV-2 infection or an uninfected control (not recorded which). For the CDR3, the DNA is TGCAGCGCGGGGCCGAGGTTCGATGAGCAGTTCTTC. Protein: CSAGPRFDEQFF.